This entry lists 28 T cell receptor beta chains sequenced from one sample in a study of blood T cells in healthy people across ages. A sample-barcoded 5' primer and a J-beta primer mix were used in a second PCR of roughly 7 to 12 cycles. One entry per CDR3 protein, called by TCRdb with MiXCR from the 5' RACE reads. The sample lists about 510,000 distinct CDR3 sequences, 25% to 35% occurring once. The sample was also reused in another study, on T cells of mothers and their children.

Sequences were obtained from blood. The receptor source for this set is a boy younger than 10 in good health.

V is TRBV6-2 or TRBV6-3 and J is TRBJ2-3; tentatively, D is TRBD2 (6 bases). The ends were cut back, 6 bases at V and 6 bases at J, with 25 bases in the middle. The CDR3 loop spans 17 amino acids. Germline CDR1 reads MNHEY; CDR2 reads SVGEGT. The CDR3 nucleotides read TGTGCCAGCAGGCAAACGTACGGCGGGGTCCTTGTGGATACGCAGTATTTT. As protein: CASRQTYGGVLVDTQYF.

The DNA of the CDR3 is TGTGCCAGCGGGAGGACAGTTCTGAACACTGAAGCTTTCTTT. Amino acids: CASGRTVLNTEAFF. The chain employs TRBV12-3 or TRBV12-4 and TRBJ1-1; the D gene is possibly TRBD1 (6 bases). V was trimmed by 8 bases and J by 0 bases, leaving 13 bases between them. The CDR3 consists of 14 residues.

This rearrangement joins TRBV2 to TRBJ1-6; D possibly corresponds to TRBD1 (6 bases). The CDR3 runs to 14 residues. Trimming shortened V by 7 bases and J by 2 bases, and 9 bases separated the two germline ends. CDR1 is SNHLY, CDR2 FYNNEI, per germline. This chain's CDR3 is CASTRGPYNSPLHF. The CDR3 DNA reads as TGTGCCAGCACCAGGGGTCCCTATAATTCACCCCTCCACTTT.

The genes are TRBV7-9 and TRBJ2-5; D gene uncertain. TRBJ2-1 matches the DNA end more closely, so the J call is doubtful. The germline V gene encodes CDR1 SEHNR and CDR2 FQNEAQ (reference sequence). The CDR3 runs to 11 residues. Written as DNA, the CDR3 is TGTGCCAGCAGCCCGCAGATTGAGCAGTTCTTC. Translated, it gives CASSPQIEQFF.

V gene TRBV4-3 combines with J gene TRBJ1-1, with TRBD1 as a possible D gene (5 bases). Trimming removed 11 bases from V and 1 base from J, with 23 bases in between. The CDR3 spans 16 residues. Germline-derived CDR1 and CDR2 are LGHNA and YSLEER. CDR3 DNA sequence: TGCGCCGCCCGACCCCCAACCGGGACGGAGAACACTGAAGCTTTCTTT. As protein: CAARPPTGTENTEAFF.

This rearrangement joins TRBV4-1 to TRBJ2-7; 7 bases are a match to TRBD2. V shed 4 bases and J 3 bases; nucleotides not matched to a gene: 6. The V gene's germline CDR1 is MGHRA and CDR2 YSYEKL. There are 14 residues in the CDR3. In nucleotides, the CDR3 is TGCGCCAGCAGCCCTGGTGGACTAGACTACGAGCAGTACTTC. It yields the protein CASSPGGLDYEQYF.

V is TRBV18 and J is TRBJ2-3; D remains ambiguous. Per the germline V gene, CDR1 is KGHSH and CDR2 is LQKENI. The CDR3 is 16 amino acids. Deletions cut 2 bases from V and 2 bases from J, with 14 bases between. The DNA for the CDR3 is TGTGCCAGCTCACCATCTCATCTCGACCTCACAGATACGCAGTATTTT. Translating it yields CASSPSHLDLTDTQYF.

This clonotype was observed a handful of times. The chain uses TRBV12-3 or TRBV12-4 and TRBJ1-5; D is unclear. The V gene lost 0 bases and the J gene lost 2 bases, with 8 bases spanning the gap. The CDR3 is 15 residues long. The CDR3 DNA follows: TGTGCCAGCAGTTTAGCTGGGGATGGCAATCAGCCCCAGCATTTT. This sequence encodes CASSLAGDGNQPQHF.

V is TRBV6-2 or TRBV6-3 and J is TRBJ1-2, with a weak D call TRBD1 (5 bases). The CDR3 sequence is 18 residues long. The V end was cut by 2 bases, the J end by 6 bases, with 25 bases between. The germline V gene encodes CDR1 MNHEY and CDR2 SVGEGT. The CDR3 nucleotides are TGTGCCAGCAGTTACATGGGCCCAGCAGGGACGACGTCCCATGGCTACACCTTC. Its translation: CASSYMGPAGTTSHGYTF.

In DNA, the CDR3 is TGTGCCAGCCACGAACAGGGGCGATCCTACGAGCAGTACTTC. It codes for CASHEQGRSYEQYF. The chain joins TRBV27 to TRBJ2-7; TRBD1 matches 7 bases. The CDR3 has 14 residues. Looked up from germline, CDR1 is MNHEY and CDR2 is SMNVEV (reference sequence). V shed 8 bases, J shed 1 base, and the junction held 8 bases outside the gene matches.

The chain employs TRBV7-8 and TRBJ2-3, with D maybe TRBD2 (5 bases). Germline V gene data show CDR1 as SGHVS and CDR2 as FQNEAQ. The V end lost 0 bases, the J end lost 3 bases, and 10 bases lay between the germline ends. The CDR3 is made up of 15 amino acids. CDR3 in amino acids: CASSLADGGTDTQYF. CDR3 in DNA: TGTGCCAGCAGCTTAGCGGATGGAGGAACAGATACGCAGTATTTT.

The V and J genes are TRBV2 and TRBJ2-1; possibly TRBD1 for D (5 bases). The CDR3 contains 14 residues. V gave up 4 bases and J gave up 5 bases, with 12 bases separating them. Germline lookup yields CDR1 SNHLY and CDR2 FYNNEI. The CDR3, as DNA: TGTGCCAGCAGTGTGTGGGGCAACAACAATGAGCAGTTCTTC. Its protein is CASSVWGNNNEQFF.

This clonotype was counted between two and nine times. This chain links TRBV20-1 with TRBJ2-3; 8 nucleotides agree with TRBD2. V shed 3 bases, J shed 4 bases, and the junction held 12 bases outside the gene matches. Germline CDR1 is DFQATT and CDR2 is SNEGSKA (reference sequence). The CDR3 has 16 amino acids. This CDR3 is CSARDEGLAFADTQYF. In DNA, the CDR3 is TGCAGTGCTAGGGATGAAGGACTAGCCTTCGCAGATACGCAGTATTTT.

In this sample, this clonotype turned up a few times. The chain has TRBV15 and TRBJ1-5; the D gene is possibly TRBD1 (6 bases). The V and J ends lost 2 bases and 1 base respectively, with 12 bases between them. Germline V gene sequence: CDR1 LNHNV, CDR2 YYDKDF (reference sequence). This CDR3 contains 16 residues. This CDR3 reads CATSRSGGGSNQPQHF. Written as DNA, the CDR3 is TGTGCCACCAGCAGATCTGGAGGGGGAAGCAATCAGCCCCAGCATTTT.

There are a few counts of this clonotype. This chain links TRBV6-1 with TRBJ1-2, with 10 nucleotides matching TRBD1. V shed 6 bases, J shed 4 bases, and the junction held 2 bases outside the gene matches. The CDR3 length is 13 residues. The germline V gene encodes CDR1 MNHNS and CDR2 SASEGT. The CDR3 loop reads CASRGTGVYGYTF. The DNA of the CDR3 is TGTGCCAGCAGAGGGACAGGGGTCTATGGCTACACCTTC.

This clonotype was detected only a few times. The chain couples TRBV6-2 or TRBV6-3 to TRBJ2-5; D call uncertain. The end of the DNA aligns better with TRBJ2-7, so the J call may be wrong. The CDR3 contains 18 residues. Germline CDR1 reads MNHEY; CDR2 reads SVGEGT. CDR3 residues: CASSYGPAVRETDHEQYF. The CDR3 bases are TGTGCCAGCAGTTATGGGCCCGCGGTAAGAGAGACCGACCACGAGCAGTACTTC.

This clonotype was detected only a few times. This chain connects TRBV12-3 or TRBV12-4 to TRBJ2-1; 16 bases align to TRBD2. This CDR3 spans 22 amino acids. After removal of 6 bases from V and 9 bases from J, the junction contained 26 bases not matched to a gene. The CDR3 DNA follows: TGTGCCAGCAGGATTTTATTCCATTTTAGGGGGACTAGCGGGGGGGAATCGGGTGAGCAGTTCTTC. Protein: CASRILFHFRGTSGGESGEQFF.

V usage is TRBV25-1 and J usage is TRBJ1-2; D is unclear. Germline V gene sequence: CDR1 MGHDK, CDR2 SYGVNS. The CDR3 spans 13 residues. V was trimmed by 3 bases and J by 5 bases, leaving 10 bases between them. CDR3 DNA: TGTGCCAGCAGTGATGCACAGCCTTATGGCTACACCTTC. Encoded protein: CASSDAQPYGYTF.

The V and J genes are TRBV29-1 and TRBJ2-3; D not certain. The CDR3 has 13 residues. The V and J ends lost 1 base and 4 bases respectively, with 9 bases between them. From germline, CDR1 is SQVTM and CDR2 ANQGSEA. The CDR3 protein is CSVEVRTPDTQYF. The CDR3 DNA reads as TGCAGCGTTGAAGTTAGGACCCCAGATACGCAGTATTTT.

This rearrangement joins TRBV6-6 to TRBJ2-7, with 8 positions matching TRBD1. This CDR3 has 15 amino acids. The junction had 7 bases not matched to a gene; V was cut back by 4 bases and J by 2 bases. Germline CDR1 reads MNHNY; CDR2 reads SVGAGI (reference sequence). DNA of the CDR3: TGTGCCAGCAGTTCCAGGGGGCTTGGGGCCTACGAGCAGTACTTC. It encodes CASSSRGLGAYEQYF.

This clonotype was detected a few times. V gene TRBV29-1 combines with J gene TRBJ1-2; 10 bases map to TRBD1. Germline V gene data show CDR1 as SQVTM and CDR2 as ANQGSEA. CDR3 length equals 13 residues. V was pared by 6 bases and J by 2 bases, with 3 bases of the junction left unmatched. The CDR3 nucleotides read TGCAGCGTCGACAGGGGGCGAAACTATGGCTACACCTTC. It specifies CSVDRGRNYGYTF.

V and J are TRBV7-8 and TRBJ2-1; 7 nucleotides align to TRBD1. Germline V CDR1 and CDR2: SGHVS, FQNEAQ. This CDR3 region has 17 residues. V lost 1 base to trimming and J lost 0 bases; unmatched junction nucleotides: 6. CDR3 coding DNA: TGTGCCAGCAGCTTAGGAGGGGGCGTAAGCTCCTACAATGAGCAGTTCTTC. This sequence encodes CASSLGGGVSSYNEQFF. Filled out from reference TRBV7-8 and TRBJ2-1, the complete variable domain reads GAGVSQSPRYKVAKRGQDVALRCDPISGHVSLFWYQQALGQGPEFLTYFQNEAQLDKSGLPSDRFFAERPEGSVSTLKIQRTQQEDSAVYLCASSLGGGVSSYNEQFFGPGTRLTVL.

The V gene is TRBV27, the J gene TRBJ2-3; no firm D call. Trimming pared 2 bases from V and 6 bases from J, leaving 15 bases between. Germline-derived CDR1 and CDR2 are MNHEY and SMNVEV (reference sequence). This CDR3 has 15 residues. The CDR3 loop reads CASSLPNSGIDTQYF. The CDR3 bases are TGTGCCAGCAGTTTACCGAATTCTGGTATCGATACGCAGTATTTT.

This clonotype occurred many times. One junction end does not reproduce the germline sequence, and a read error may be involved. The chain recombines TRBV6-6 with TRBJ2-7; 7 bases are shared with TRBD2. Germline loops: CDR1 MNHNY, CDR2 SVGAGI (reference sequence). CDR3 length: 11 amino acids. CDR3 region: CASSYEGGLKF. DNA of the CDR3: TGTGCCAGCAGTTACGAGGGAGGGCTGAAGTTC.

This clonotype has a handful of counts. The chain has TRBV29-1 and TRBJ1-2, with D uncertain. V was shortened by 5 bases and J by 9 bases, with 16 bases between the two germline ends. Germline CDR1 is SQVTM and CDR2 is ANQGSEA. The CDR3 runs to 12 residues. CDR3 DNA: TGCAGCGTTCCCGGGGAATCTGGGAGCTACACCTTC. Its translation: CSVPGESGSYTF. The full variable domain, its missing parts supplied by reference TRBV29-1 and TRBJ1-2, is SAVISQKPSRDICQRGTSLTIQCQVDSQVTMMFWYRQQPGQSLTLIATANQGSEATYESGFVIDKFPISRPNLTFSTLTVSNMSPEDSSIYLCSVPGESGSYTFGSGTRLTVV.

This clonotype has a count of ten or more. The V and J genes are TRBV12-3 or TRBV12-4 and TRBJ2-5; TRBD1 matches at 7 bases. The CDR3 spans 11 residues. J was trimmed by 4 bases and V by 8 bases; bases with no gene match: 1. This chain's CDR3 is CASAGGETQYF. CDR3 DNA sequence: TGTGCCAGCGCAGGGGGAGAGACCCAGTACTTC.

The chain joins TRBV9 to TRBJ1-2; TRBD1 aligns across 8 bases. The CDR3 length is 15 residues. The germline V gene has CDR1 SGDLS and CDR2 YYNGEE. V shed 0 bases, J shed 5 bases, and the junction held 6 bases outside the gene matches. CDR3 in DNA: TGTGCCAGCAGCGTAGTCCCGGACAGGGAGTATGGCTACACCTTC. Translating gives CASSVVPDREYGYTF.

V is TRBV5-1 and J is TRBJ2-7; D is perhaps TRBD1 (6 bases). The ends were cut back, 5 bases at V and 5 bases at J, with 14 bases in the middle. The CDR3 has 13 residues. Per the germline V gene, CDR1 is SGHRS and CDR2 is YFSETQ. The CDR3 DNA reads TGCGCCAGCAGTACAGGGTTGTGGAACGAGCAGTACTTC. Translation gives CASSTGLWNEQYF.